The next 21 T cell receptor beta chains were all read from a single sample in a study of early T cells in non-severe SARS-CoV-2 infection. MiXCR, run by TCRdb on the 5' RACE reads, gives a single entry per CDR3 protein. The sample consists of around 44,000 distinct CDR3 sequences, approximately 9.4% of them appearing once. Sequencing was done on a sample of whole blood. These receptors all come from an adult who was a healthcare worker with PCR-confirmed SARS-CoV-2 infection or an uninfected control (not recorded which).

The CDR3 bases are TGCAGTGTCATCAACTCCTACAATGAGCAGTTCTTC. Translating it yields CSVINSYNEQFF. The V call is TRBV20-1, the J call TRBJ2-1; no definite D call. Deletions cut 7 bases from V and 0 bases from J, with 7 bases between. Germline-derived CDR1 and CDR2 are DFQATT and SNEGSKA (reference sequence). The CDR3 loop spans 12 amino acids.

This clonotype appeared a few times. The rearrangement joins TRBV27 to TRBJ2-6, with D tentatively TRBD1 (6 bases). The CDR3 consists of 15 residues. Germline values: CDR1 MNHEY, CDR2 SMNVEV (reference sequence). V lost 5 bases and J lost 4, with 12 bases in between. CDR3 coding DNA: TGTGCCAGCAGTGCAGGGACACCCGGGGCCAACGTCCTGACTTTC. Its protein is CASSAGTPGANVLTF.

The chain joins TRBV27 to TRBJ2-2, with no clear D. Germline CDR1 MNHEY, CDR2 SMNVEV (reference sequence). V shed 4 bases and J shed 0 bases, with 6 bases lying between them. The CDR3 length is 14 residues. CDR3 sequence (DNA): TGTGCCAGCAGTTGGACGACGAACACCGGGGAGCTGTTTTTT. Protein sequence: CASSWTTNTGELFF.

The chain carries TRBV12-3 or TRBV12-4 and TRBJ2-3; D remains unclear. The V gene lost 7 bases and the J gene lost 0 bases, with 8 bases spanning the gap. CDR3 length: 13 amino acids. The CDR3 spells CASKASSTDTQYF. Written as DNA, the CDR3 is TGTGCCAGCAAGGCTTCTAGCACAGATACGCAGTATTTT.

This clonotype has a handful of counts. DNA for the CDR3: TGTGCCAGCAGCTTAAATCGGGATACGCAGTATTTT. It codes for CASSLNRDTQYF. The rearrangement joins TRBV7-9 to TRBJ2-3; D gene unclear. The V and J ends lost 2 bases and 6 bases respectively, with 6 bases between them. Germline-derived CDR1 and CDR2 are SEHNR and FQNEAQ (reference sequence). CDR3 length: 12 amino acids. Full variable domain (missing parts from reference TRBV7-9 and TRBJ2-3): DTGVSQNPRHKITKRGQNVTFRCDPISEHNRLYWYRQTLGQGPEFLTYFQNEAQLEKSRLLSDRFSAERPKGSFSTLEIQRTEQGDSAMYLCASSLNRDTQYFGPGTRLTVL.

This clonotype was observed a handful of times. J is TRBJ2-2 and V is TRBV10-3; maybe TRBD1 (6 bases). V was cut by 2 bases and J by 5 bases, with 15 bases left in between. This CDR3 comprises 16 residues. Germline V lookup: CDR1 ENHRY, CDR2 SYGVKD. The CDR3 sequence: CAISEQEGGLTGELFF. The CDR3 DNA reads as TGTGCCATCAGTGAGCAAGAAGGGGGTCTGACCGGGGAGCTGTTTTTT.

This clonotype has more than one count but fewer than ten. This rearrangement joins TRBV29-1 to TRBJ1-5; the D is unclear. Trimming left V 7 bases short and J 5 bases short, with 15 bases between. CDR3 length: 13 amino acids. Germline V gives CDR1 SQVTM, CDR2 ANQGSEA. Written as DNA, the CDR3 is TGCAGCGCAAGGTATAGTAAGGATCAGCCCCAGCATTTT. This translates into CSARYSKDQPQHF.

Note on this clonotype: This may stem from a read error, because a much larger clone lies one nucleotide away. The rearrangement uses TRBV12-3 or TRBV12-4 and TRBJ2-7; D tentatively fits TRBD1 or TRBD2 (5 bases each). The CDR3 runs to 15 residues. CDR3 DNA: TGTGCCAGCAGCTTTACATCCCGGGACCTCTCCGAGCGGTACTTC. Translating it yields CASSFTSRDLSERYF.

This clonotype was observed many times. The chain recombines TRBV5-1 with TRBJ2-3, with D possibly matching TRBD2 (6 bases). The germline gives CDR1 SGHRS, CDR2 YFSETQ. The CDR3 is 14 amino acids. Trimming cost V 1 base and J 1 base, with 7 bases left between them. CDR3 DNA: TGCGCCAGCAGCTTGAGCGGGCGCACAGATACGCAGTATTTT. This translates into CASSLSGRTDTQYF. Filled out from reference TRBV5-1 and TRBJ2-3, the complete variable domain reads KAGVTQTPRYLIKTRGQQVTLSCSPISGHRSVSWYQQTPGQGLQFLFEYFSETQRNKGNFPGRFSGRQFSNSRSEMNVSTLELGDSALYLCASSLSGRTDTQYFGPGTRLTVL.

By proportion, this clonotype is medium-sized. V is TRBV7-9 and J is TRBJ2-3, with TRBD1 identical over 8 bases. V gave up 10 bases and J gave up 3 bases; unmatched junction bases: 15. Germline CDR1 is SEHNR and CDR2 is FQNEAQ (reference sequence). This CDR3 is 16 amino acids long. CDR3 nucleotides: TGTGCCAAGGACGTCGATTCAGGGGGCAGGACAGATACGCAGTATTTT. Its translation: CAKDVDSGGRTDTQYF.

V gene TRBV7-3 combines with J gene TRBJ2-3; D is unclear. Deletions cut 4 bases from V and 2 bases from J, with 13 bases between. This CDR3 is 15 amino acids long. Germline V gene lookup returns CDR1 SGHTA and CDR2 FQGTGA. CDR3 nucleotide sequence: TGTGCCAGCAGCTCCGCAAGAGCTTACACAGATACGCAGTATTTT. It codes for CASSSARAYTDTQYF.

Note on this clonotype: A junction end diverges from the germline sequence, so it may reflect a read error. This chain connects TRBV28 to TRBJ2-3; D unresolved. The CDR3 totals 13 residues. Per germline, CDR1 MDHEN and CDR2 SYDVKM. The CDR3 protein is CVSTSHPRDTQYF. As DNA, the CDR3 is TGTGTCAGCACCTCACACCCTAGAGATACGCAGTATTTT.

This clonotype showed up many times. V gene TRBV4-1 combines with J gene TRBJ2-1; 8 positions agree with TRBD2. The CDR3 extends over 19 amino acids. Per the germline V gene, CDR1 is MGHRA and CDR2 is YSYEKL. Trimming removed 4 bases from V and 0 bases from J; junction bases left unmatched: 14. The CDR3 DNA is TGCGCCAGCAGCCCCATGCTAGCGGGCATAGGGAACTCCTACAATGAGCAGTTCTTC. Its protein is CASSPMLAGIGNSYNEQFF.

The V and J genes are TRBV20-1 and TRBJ2-3; a weak D match, TRBD2 (5 bases). CDR1 and CDR2 from the germline V gene are DFQATT and SNEGSKA (reference sequence). Trimming stripped 6 bases from V and 5 bases from J, with 12 bases between. The CDR3 has 12 amino acids. The CDR3 sequence: CSAPPRGDTQYF. As DNA, the CDR3 is TGCAGTGCCCCCCCCCGGGGAGATACGCAGTATTTT.

This clonotype was seen a handful of times. The chain recombines TRBV5-1 with TRBJ1-1; D uncertain. The CDR3 length is 13 residues. V gave up 4 bases and J gave up 1 base, with 8 bases separating them. Germline V lookup: CDR1 SGHRS, CDR2 YFSETQ. Here the CDR3 reads CASSPTANTEAFF. CDR3 in DNA: TGCGCCAGCAGCCCGACCGCGAACACTGAAGCTTTCTTT.

This clonotype was counted many times. The J gene is TRBJ1-2, the V gene TRBV3-1; 9 bases are shared with TRBD1. The V gene end was trimmed by 3 bases and the J gene end by 4 bases; junction bases not matched to a gene: 12. Germline CDR1 reads LGHDT; CDR2 reads YNNKEL (reference sequence). CDR3 length: 17 residues. The CDR3 sequence: CASSQGQGGIFRYGYTF. The CDR3 DNA is TGTGCCAGCAGCCAGGGACAGGGCGGTATCTTTCGCTATGGCTACACCTTC.

The gene calls are TRBV28 and TRBJ1-3; D remains unclear. The CDR3 extends over 17 amino acids. V shed 6 bases and J shed 4 bases, with 22 bases lying between them. The germline V gene encodes CDR1 MDHEN and CDR2 SYDVKM. The CDR3 DNA follows: TGTGCCAGCAGAGCCCTTCGGGCGTCTGTAGGGGGAAACACCATATATTTT. Its translation is CASRALRASVGGNTIYF. Combining the CDR3 with reference TRBV28 and TRBJ1-3 gives the whole variable domain DVKVTQSSRYLVKRTGEKVFLECVQDMDHENMFWYRQDPGLGLRLIYFSYDVKMKEKGDIPEGYSVSREKKERFSLILESASTNQTSMYLCASRALRASVGGNTIYFGEGSWLTVV.

In this sample, this clonotype turned up many times. The gene calls are TRBV2 and TRBJ2-7; D may match TRBD1 or TRBD2 (5 bases each). CDR1 and CDR2 (germline): SNHLY, FYNNEI. The CDR3 is made up of 13 amino acids. V lost 6 bases and J 7 bases, leaving 16 bases between the germline ends. This CDR3 reads CASSADTGYEQYF. The CDR3 DNA follows: TGTGCCAGCAGCGCGGACACGGGATATGAGCAGTACTTC.

This clonotype was seen a handful of times. The chain combines TRBV7-6 with TRBJ2-3; 9 nucleotides agree with TRBD1. This CDR3 has 15 residues. Germline V gene lookup returns CDR1 SGHVS and CDR2 FNYEAQ. V dropped 5 bases and J dropped 2; count of bases not matched to a gene: 5. The CDR3 loop is CASSLGQGTTDTQYF. The CDR3 nucleotides are TGTGCCAGCAGCCTGGGACAGGGCACCACAGATACGCAGTATTTT.

V and J are TRBV7-8 and TRBJ1-3; a possible D gene is TRBD1 (5 bases). Per germline, CDR1 SGHVS and CDR2 FQNEAQ. V lost 6 bases, J lost 2 bases, and 14 bases lay in between. The CDR3 totals 15 residues. The CDR3 spells CASRWDATPGNTIYF. In nucleotides, the CDR3 is TGTGCCAGCAGATGGGACGCAACTCCTGGAAACACCATATATTTT.

The rearrangement uses TRBV4-1 and TRBJ2-7; 8 bases are a match to TRBD1. This CDR3 region has 14 residues. CDR1 MGHRA and CDR2 YSYEKL come from the germline V gene. The V and J ends lost 0 bases and 6 bases, in that order; junction bases with no gene match: 4. The CDR3 DNA reads TGCGCCAGCAGCCAAGATTGGCAGGGGGCCGAGCAGTACTTC. Its protein product is CASSQDWQGAEQYF.